Following are 6 T cell receptor beta chains from one sample sequenced in a study of cytomegalovirus exposure and HLA in healthy donors. Both 60 Vbeta primers and 13 Jbeta primers went into the PCR. Measured with immunoSEQ multiplex PCR; TCRdb has only the in-frame clones, and not every one. The data contain 130,000 or so clones, just under 80% of them singletons. Source material: PBMCs. The receptors here all came from a man aged 30 to 39 in good health and CMV-seronegative.

In its sample, this clone was seen a few times. The gene calls are TRBV19 and TRBJ1-2; D ambiguous. CDR1 and CDR2 from the germline V gene are LNHDA and SQIVND (reference sequence). The length of the CDR3 is 13 residues. V shed 3 bases and J shed 8 bases, with 13 bases lying between them. The CDR3 region has the DNA TGTGCCAGTAGTATTCGAGGTTCATTCGGCTACACCTTC. Its translation is CASSIRGSFGYTF.

The genes are TRBV28 and TRBJ2-5, with TRBD1 matching 8 bases. Germline V gene sequence: CDR1 MDHEN, CDR2 SYDVKM. J lost 4 bases, V lost 3 bases, and 7 bases had no gene match. The CDR3 spans 15 residues. This CDR3 is CASSLDRVVGETQYF. The CDR3 nucleotides read TGTGCCAGCAGTTTGGACAGGGTAGTTGGAGAGACCCAGTACTTC.

J is TRBJ1-5 and V is TRBV19, with D possibly being TRBD1 (5 bases). Trimming shortened V by 2 bases and J by 6 bases, and 17 bases separated the two germline ends. Germline CDR1 LNHDA, CDR2 SQIVND (reference sequence). CDR3 length equals 16 residues. The CDR3 DNA reads as TGTGCCAGTAGTATACTAGTCTGGGGCTGGGGTCAGCCCCAGCATTTT. This sequence encodes CASSILVWGWGQPQHF.

This rearrangement joins TRBV5-1 to TRBJ1-2, with 10 bases matching TRBD1. CDR3 length: 16 residues. Trimming took 3 bases from V and 3 from J; bases not matched to a gene: 8. Germline V gene sequence: CDR1 SGHRS, CDR2 YFSETQ. In nucleotides, the CDR3 is TGCGCCAGCAGCTGGGAAGCTGGACAGGGGGACTATGGCTACACCTTC. Translating gives CASSWEAGQGDYGYTF.

This chain links TRBV4-3 with TRBJ2-6; perhaps TRBD1 as D (6 bases). The CDR3 has 18 amino acids. CDR1 LGHNA and CDR2 YSLEER come from the germline V gene. V lost 4 bases, J lost 0 bases, and 16 bases lay in between. CDR3 region: CASSRAGTHISGANVLTF. The CDR3 DNA reads as TGCGCCAGCAGCCGCGCCGGGACACATATCTCTGGGGCCAACGTCCTGACTTTC.

This clone was observed a single time. The chain joins TRBV10-3 to TRBJ2-4; perhaps TRBD2 as D (5 bases). With 11 bases removed from V and 4 bases from J, the gap between germline ends came to 12 bases. The CDR3 has 12 residues. The germline CDR1 and CDR2 sequences are ENHRY and SYGVKD. For the CDR3, the DNA is TGTGCCTCCCGGGATGATAAAAACATTCAGTACTTC. Translated: CASRDDKNIQYF.